The source of this T cell receptor beta chain is a study of T cell responses to AZD1222 COVID-19 vaccine. Study-level points and caveats: It should be noted that donors were predominantly white British and more often female, and clonal diversity was possibly underestimated. CD4 TCRs associated with vaccination spanned spike, dominating at 160-218 and 743-854.

This CDR3 contains 13 residues. V was shortened by 2 bases and J by 5 bases, with 9 bases between the two germline ends. The germline V gene encodes CDR1 MNHEY and CDR2 SVGEGT. Data came from immunoSEQ multiplex PCR; TCRdb stores just in-frame clones and leaves some out. The sample includes tens of thousands of clones, 85% to 90% seen only once; the top ten take 6.9%. A remark on this clone: Its antigen is still unknown.

This sequence originates from an adult who received the AZD1222 COVID-19 vaccine. The source material was peripheral blood, sampled 28 days after the second AZD1222 dose. V usage is TRBV6-2 or TRBV6-3 and J usage is TRBJ2-5, with D perhaps given as TRBD1 or TRBD2 (6 bases each). This CDR3 is CASSYQGGETQYF. The DNA of the CDR3 is TGTGCCAGCAGTTACCAAGGGGGGGAGACCCAGTACTTC.